The 8 T cell receptor beta chains below were found in one sample sequenced in a study of blood T cell repertoires in COVID-19. The table came from immunoSEQ multiplex PCR; TCRdb's copy has only in-frame clones and leaves some out. The data show about 51,000 clones, approximately 86% seen once. Input material: peripheral blood. Receptors were obtained from a man aged 50-60 years with active COVID-19.

This clone has a single count. This chain uses TRBV14 with TRBJ2-3, with D perhaps TRBD1 (6 bases). Germline CDR1 is SGHDN and CDR2 is FVKESK. V shed 3 bases and J shed 0 bases, with 10 bases lying between them. This CDR3 spans 15 amino acids. In nucleotides, the CDR3 is TGTGCCAGCAGCCACCAGGGGCGGAGCACAGATACGCAGTATTTT. Its translation is CASSHQGRSTDTQYF.

The V and J genes are TRBV7-9 and TRBJ1-2, with 8 bases lining up with TRBD1. This CDR3 region has 16 residues. V dropped 5 bases and J dropped 0; count of bases not matched to a gene: 8. Germline lookup yields CDR1 SEHNR and CDR2 FQNEAQ (reference sequence). The CDR3 coding sequence is TGTGCCAGCAGCGATGACAGGGGACCTACTAACTATGGCTACACCTTC. It yields the protein CASSDDRGPTNYGYTF.

V and J are TRBV2 and TRBJ2-3, with D maybe TRBD2 (5 bases). Germline V lookup: CDR1 SNHLY, CDR2 FYNNEI. The CDR3 spans 11 residues. The V end lost 8 bases, the J end lost 5 bases, and 8 bases lay between the germline ends. This CDR3 is CASQRIDTQYF. The CDR3 nucleotides are TGTGCCAGCCAGCGGATAGATACGCAGTATTTT.

V and J are TRBV30 and TRBJ1-3; a possible D gene is TRBD1 (5 bases). From germline, CDR1 is GTSNPN and CDR2 SVGIG (reference sequence). V was trimmed by 5 bases and J by 0 bases, leaving 8 bases between them. This CDR3 is 13 amino acids long. The CDR3 region is CAWAGGSGNTIYF. In DNA, the CDR3 is TGTGCCTGGGCCGGGGGCTCTGGAAACACCATATATTTT.

This sequence joins TRBV5-1 and TRBJ1-3; D is unresolved. Germline V gives CDR1 SGHRS, CDR2 YFSETQ. With 0 bases removed from V and 0 bases from J, the gap between germline ends came to 10 bases. The CDR3 consists of 16 residues. The CDR3 coding sequence is TGCGCCAGCAGCTTGGCCGGAACAGCCTCTGGAAACACCATATATTTT. Amino acid sequence: CASSLAGTASGNTIYF.

The chain employs TRBV7-3 and TRBJ1-2, with unresolved D. Trimming removed 0 bases at V and 4 bases at J, with 12 bases between. Germline V gives CDR1 SGHTA, CDR2 FQGTGA. The CDR3 covers 15 residues. The DNA for the CDR3 is TGTGCCAGCAGCTTAACGGAGACTTCTAGCTATGGCTACACCTTC. It yields the protein CASSLTETSSYGYTF.

The chain couples TRBV29-1 to TRBJ2-2, with 8 bases that match TRBD1. This CDR3 contains 14 residues. V gave up 5 bases and J gave up 4 bases; unmatched junction bases: 6. Germline assignment: CDR1 SQVTM and CDR2 ANQGSEA. As DNA, the CDR3 is TGCAGCGTTCCCACAGGGGGGTTCACCGGGGAGCTGTTTTTT. Translating gives CSVPTGGFTGELFF.

The genes are TRBV11-3 and TRBJ2-1; 9 bases align to TRBD2. Germline CDR1 and CDR2: SGHNT and YENEEA. The CDR3 loop spans 17 amino acids. Losses at the gene ends were 0 bases for V and 6 bases for J; bases not matched to a gene: 9. CDR3 sequence: CASSLERTSATSNEQFF. As DNA, the CDR3 is TGTGCCAGCAGCTTAGAGCGGACTAGCGCTACATCCAATGAGCAGTTCTTC. Full variable domain (rest looked up from reference TRBV11-3 and TRBJ2-1): EAGVVQSPRYKIIEKKQPVAFWCNPISGHNTLYWYLQNLGQGPELLIRYENEEAVDDSQLPKDRFSAERLKGVDSTLKIQPAELGDSAVYLCASSLERTSATSNEQFFGPGTRLTVL.